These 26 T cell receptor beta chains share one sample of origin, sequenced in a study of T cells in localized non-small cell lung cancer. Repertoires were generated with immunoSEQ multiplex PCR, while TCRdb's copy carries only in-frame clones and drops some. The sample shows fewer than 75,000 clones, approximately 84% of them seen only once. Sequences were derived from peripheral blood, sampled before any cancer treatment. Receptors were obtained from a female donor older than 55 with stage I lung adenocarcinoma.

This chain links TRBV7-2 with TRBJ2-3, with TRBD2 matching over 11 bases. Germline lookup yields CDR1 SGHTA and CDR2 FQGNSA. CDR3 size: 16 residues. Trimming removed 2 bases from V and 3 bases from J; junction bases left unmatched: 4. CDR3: CASSLLWTSGTDTQYF. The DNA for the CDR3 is TGTGCCAGCAGCTTATTATGGACTAGCGGGACAGATACGCAGTATTTT.

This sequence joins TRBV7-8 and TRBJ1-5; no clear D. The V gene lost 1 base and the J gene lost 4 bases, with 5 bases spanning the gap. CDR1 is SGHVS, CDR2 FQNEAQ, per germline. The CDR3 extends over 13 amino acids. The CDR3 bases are TGTGCCAGCAGCTTAGACCTTAATCAGCCCCAGCATTTT. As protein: CASSLDLNQPQHF. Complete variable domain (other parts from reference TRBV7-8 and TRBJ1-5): GAGVSQSPRYKVAKRGQDVALRCDPISGHVSLFWYQQALGQGPEFLTYFQNEAQLDKSGLPSDRFFAERPEGSVSTLKIQRTQQEDSAVYLCASSLDLNQPQHFGDGTRLSIL.

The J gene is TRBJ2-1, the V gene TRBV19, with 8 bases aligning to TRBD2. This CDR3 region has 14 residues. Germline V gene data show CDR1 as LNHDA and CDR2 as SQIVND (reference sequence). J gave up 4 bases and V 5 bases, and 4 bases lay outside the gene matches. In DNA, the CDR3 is TGTGCCAGTAGTCGCGCTAGCGGGTACAATGAGCAGTTCTTC. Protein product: CASSRASGYNEQFF.

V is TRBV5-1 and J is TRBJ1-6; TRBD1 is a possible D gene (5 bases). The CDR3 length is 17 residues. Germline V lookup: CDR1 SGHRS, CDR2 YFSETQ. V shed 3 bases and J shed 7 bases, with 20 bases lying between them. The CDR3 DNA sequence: TGCGCCAGCAGCTCCCAAGGCATAACGACAGTCAATTCACCCCTCCACTTT. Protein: CASSSQGITTVNSPLHF.

This chain's CDR3 is CAWSVGGLSTGELFF. The CDR3 DNA reads TGTGCCTGGAGTGTTGGGGGGCTGAGCACCGGGGAGCTGTTTTTT. The chain joins TRBV30 to TRBJ2-2; D is possibly TRBD1 or TRBD2 (6 bases each). The CDR3 covers 15 residues. The V end was cut by 0 bases, the J end by 4 bases, with 12 bases between. Germline assignment: CDR1 GTSNPN and CDR2 SVGIG (reference sequence).

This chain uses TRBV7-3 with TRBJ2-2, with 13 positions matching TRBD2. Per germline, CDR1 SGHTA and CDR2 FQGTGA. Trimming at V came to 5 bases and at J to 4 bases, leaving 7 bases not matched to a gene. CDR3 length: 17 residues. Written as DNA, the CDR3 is TGTGCCAGCAGCCAGGGACTAGCGGGATTATCCACCGGGGAGCTGTTTTTT. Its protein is CASSQGLAGLSTGELFF.

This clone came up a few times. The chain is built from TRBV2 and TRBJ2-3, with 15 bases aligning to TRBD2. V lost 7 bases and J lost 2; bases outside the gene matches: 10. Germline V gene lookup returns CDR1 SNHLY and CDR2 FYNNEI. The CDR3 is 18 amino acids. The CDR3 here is CASKPYGTSGGSTDTQYF. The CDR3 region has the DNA TGTGCCAGCAAGCCCTATGGGACTAGCGGGGGGTCCACAGATACGCAGTATTTT. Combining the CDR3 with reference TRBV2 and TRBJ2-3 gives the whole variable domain EPEVTQTPSHQVTQMGQEVILRCVPISNHLYFYWYRQILGQKVEFLVSFYNNEISEKSEIFDDQFSVERPDGSNFTLKIRSTKLEDSAMYFCASKPYGTSGGSTDTQYFGPGTRLTVL.

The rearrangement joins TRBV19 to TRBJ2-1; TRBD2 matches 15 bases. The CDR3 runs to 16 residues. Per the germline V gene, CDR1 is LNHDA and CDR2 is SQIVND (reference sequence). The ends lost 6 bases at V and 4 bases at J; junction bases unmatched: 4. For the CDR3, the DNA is TGTGCCAGTAGGGGACTAGCGGGAGGAACGTACAATGAGCAGTTCTTC. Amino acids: CASRGLAGGTYNEQFF.

The CDR3 spells CASSLLAGANNEQFF. The DNA for the CDR3 is TGTGCCAGCAGCCTACTAGCGGGAGCTAACAATGAGCAGTTCTTC. The chain carries TRBV9 and TRBJ2-1, with 11 bases fitting TRBD2. The CDR3 contains 15 residues. CDR1 is SGDLS and CDR2 is YYNGEE in the germline V gene. J was trimmed by 5 bases and V by 4 bases; bases with no gene match: 5.

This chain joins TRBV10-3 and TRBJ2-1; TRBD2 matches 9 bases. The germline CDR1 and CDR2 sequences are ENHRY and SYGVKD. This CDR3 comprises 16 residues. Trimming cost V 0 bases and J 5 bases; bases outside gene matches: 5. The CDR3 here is CAISESGGRDHNEQFF. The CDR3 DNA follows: TGTGCCATCAGTGAGTCTGGCGGGAGGGATCACAATGAGCAGTTCTTC.

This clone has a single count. CDR3 amino acids: CASTSHRGGRETQYF. DNA for the CDR3: TGTGCCAGCACCTCCCATCGGGGGGGCCGGGAGACCCAGTACTTC. The chain couples TRBV28 to TRBJ2-5; 8 bases agree with TRBD2. This CDR3 contains 15 residues. The ends lost 7 bases at V and 5 bases at J; junction bases unmatched: 12. CDR1 is MDHEN and CDR2 is SYDVKM in the germline V gene.

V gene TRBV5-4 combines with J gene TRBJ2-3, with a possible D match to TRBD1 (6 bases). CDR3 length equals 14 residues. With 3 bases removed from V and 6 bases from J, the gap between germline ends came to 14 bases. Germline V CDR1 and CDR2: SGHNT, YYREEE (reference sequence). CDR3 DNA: TGTGCCAGCAGCTCGCAGACAGGTTGGGATACGCAGTATTTT. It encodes CASSSQTGWDTQYF.

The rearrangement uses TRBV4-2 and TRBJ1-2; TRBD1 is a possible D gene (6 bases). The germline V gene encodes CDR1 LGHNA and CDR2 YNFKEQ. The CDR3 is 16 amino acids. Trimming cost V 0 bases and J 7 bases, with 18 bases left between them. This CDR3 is CASSQDTGRQGGGYTF. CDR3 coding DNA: TGTGCCAGCAGCCAAGATACAGGGCGCCAGGGAGGTGGCTACACCTTC.

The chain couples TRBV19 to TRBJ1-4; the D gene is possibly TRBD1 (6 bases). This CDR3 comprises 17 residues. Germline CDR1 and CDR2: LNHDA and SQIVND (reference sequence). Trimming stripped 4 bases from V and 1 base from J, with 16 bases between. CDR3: CASSNRDILKTNEKLFF. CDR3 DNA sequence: TGTGCCAGTAGTAACCGGGACATTTTGAAAACTAATGAAAAACTGTTTTTT.

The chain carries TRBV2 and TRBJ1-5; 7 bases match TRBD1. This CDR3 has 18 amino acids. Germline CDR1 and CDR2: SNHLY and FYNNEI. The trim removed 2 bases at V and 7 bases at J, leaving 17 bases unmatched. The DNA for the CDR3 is TGTGCCAGCAGTGAATCTCTAGACTTAATGGACAGGAACCAGCCCCAGCATTTT. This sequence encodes CASSESLDLMDRNQPQHF.

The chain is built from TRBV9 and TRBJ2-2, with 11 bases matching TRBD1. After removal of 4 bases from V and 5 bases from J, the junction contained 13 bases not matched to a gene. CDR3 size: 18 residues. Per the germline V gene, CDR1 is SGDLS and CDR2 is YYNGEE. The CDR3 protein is CASSPPPKGQGATGELFF. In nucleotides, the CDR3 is TGTGCCAGCAGCCCACCCCCCAAAGGACAGGGGGCAACCGGGGAGCTGTTTTTT.

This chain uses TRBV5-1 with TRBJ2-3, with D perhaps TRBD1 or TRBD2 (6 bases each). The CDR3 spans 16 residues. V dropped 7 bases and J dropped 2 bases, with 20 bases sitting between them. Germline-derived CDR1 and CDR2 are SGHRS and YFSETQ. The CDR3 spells CASARVGGGNTDTQYF. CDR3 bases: TGCGCCAGCGCCCGAGTTGGAGGGGGAAACACAGATACGCAGTATTTT.

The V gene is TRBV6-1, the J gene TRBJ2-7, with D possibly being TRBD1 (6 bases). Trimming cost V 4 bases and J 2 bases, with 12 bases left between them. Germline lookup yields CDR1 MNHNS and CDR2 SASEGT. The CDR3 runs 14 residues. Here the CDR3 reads CASSVTGHPYEQYF. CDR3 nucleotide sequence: TGTGCCAGCAGTGTGACGGGACACCCCTACGAGCAGTACTTC.

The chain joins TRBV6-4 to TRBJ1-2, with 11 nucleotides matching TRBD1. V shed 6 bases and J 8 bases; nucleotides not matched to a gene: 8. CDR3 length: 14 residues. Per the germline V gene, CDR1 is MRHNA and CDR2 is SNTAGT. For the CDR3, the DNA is TGTGCCAGCAGCCCCGGACAGGGGGCGATCGGCTACACCTTC. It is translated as CASSPGQGAIGYTF.

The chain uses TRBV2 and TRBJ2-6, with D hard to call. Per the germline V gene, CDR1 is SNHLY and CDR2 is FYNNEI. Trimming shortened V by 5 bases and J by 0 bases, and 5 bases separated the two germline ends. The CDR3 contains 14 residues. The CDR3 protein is CASSSASGANVLTF. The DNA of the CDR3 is TGTGCCAGCAGTTCGGCCTCTGGGGCCAACGTCCTGACTTTC.

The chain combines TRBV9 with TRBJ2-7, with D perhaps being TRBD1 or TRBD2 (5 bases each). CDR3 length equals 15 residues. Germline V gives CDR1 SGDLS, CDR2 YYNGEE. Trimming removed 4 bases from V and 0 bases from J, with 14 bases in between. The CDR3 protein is CASSPGDGSSYEQYF. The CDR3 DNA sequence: TGTGCCAGCAGCCCCGGGGACGGAAGCTCCTACGAGCAGTACTTC.

DNA for the CDR3: TGTGCCAGCAGCTTGGTGCTGGGACTAGCGCAACGGGGTGAGCAGTTCTTC. Its protein product is CASSLVLGLAQRGEQFF. The rearrangement uses TRBV5-5 and TRBJ2-1, with TRBD2 matching over 10 bases. The CDR3 runs to 17 residues. The junction had 12 bases not matched to a gene; V was cut back by 0 bases and J by 9 bases. Germline V gene data show CDR1 as SGHKS and CDR2 as YYEKEE (reference sequence).

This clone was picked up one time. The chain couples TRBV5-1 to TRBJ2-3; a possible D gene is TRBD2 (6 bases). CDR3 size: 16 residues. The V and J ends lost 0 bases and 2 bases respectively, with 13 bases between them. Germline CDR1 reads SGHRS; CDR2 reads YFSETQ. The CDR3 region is CASSLVRLAATDTQYF. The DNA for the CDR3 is TGCGCCAGCAGCTTGGTTCGATTAGCGGCCACAGATACGCAGTATTTT. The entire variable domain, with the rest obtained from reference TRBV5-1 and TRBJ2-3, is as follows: KAGVTQTPRYLIKTRGQQVTLSCSPISGHRSVSWYQQTPGQGLQFLFEYFSETQRNKGNFPGRFSGRQFSNSRSEMNVSTLELGDSALYLCASSLVRLAATDTQYFGPGTRLTVL.

The CDR3 DNA follows: TGTGCCAGCGCACAGGGGTCGGCCAAAAACATTCAGTACTTC. It is translated as CASAQGSAKNIQYF. The chain has TRBV19 and TRBJ2-4; TRBD1 aligns across 7 bases. Trimming at V came to 9 bases and at J to 1 base, leaving 6 bases not matched to a gene. The CDR3 runs to 14 residues. Germline V CDR1 and CDR2: LNHDA, SQIVND (reference sequence).

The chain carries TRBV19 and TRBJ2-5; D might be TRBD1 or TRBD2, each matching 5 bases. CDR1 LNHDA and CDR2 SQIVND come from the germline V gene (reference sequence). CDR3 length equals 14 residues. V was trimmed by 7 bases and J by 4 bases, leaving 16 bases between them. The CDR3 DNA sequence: TGTGCCAGTACCCTCGGGACCCGGGTAGAGACCCAGTACTTC. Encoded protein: CASTLGTRVETQYF. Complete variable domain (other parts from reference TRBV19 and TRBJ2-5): DGGITQSPKYLFRKEGQNVTLSCEQNLNHDAMYWYRQDPGQGLRLIYYSQIVNDFQKGDIAEGYSVSREKKESFPLTVTSAQKNPTAFYLCASTLGTRVETQYFGPGTRLLVL.

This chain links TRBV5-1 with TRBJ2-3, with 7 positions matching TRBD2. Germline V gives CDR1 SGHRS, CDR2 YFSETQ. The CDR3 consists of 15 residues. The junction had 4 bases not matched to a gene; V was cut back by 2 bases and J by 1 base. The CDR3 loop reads CASSLASGGTDTQYF. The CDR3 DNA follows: TGCGCCAGCAGCTTAGCCAGCGGGGGCACAGATACGCAGTATTTT.